This TCR beta chain was recovered during a study of blood T cells in healthy people across ages. Trimming pared 8 bases from V and 6 bases from J, leaving 17 bases between. The CDR3 is 14 residues long. Germline CDR1 MNHNS, CDR2 SASEGT. This clonotype was observed a handful of times. The authors ran a second PCR of 7 to 11 cycles using a sample-barcoded 5' primer and a J-beta primer mix. TCRdb fed the 5' RACE reads into MiXCR, producing one record per CDR3 protein. The table lists fewer than 900,000 distinct CDR3 sequences, roughly 50% of them singletons. Material: blood. This chain joins TRBV6-1 and TRBJ2-4; TRBD2 is a possible D gene (6 bases). The receptor was isolated from a woman aged 55-75 years in good health. CDR3 amino acids: CASGLGGVGNIQYF. CDR3 in DNA: TGTGCCAGCGGTTTAGGCGGGGTAGGAAACATTCAGTACTTC.